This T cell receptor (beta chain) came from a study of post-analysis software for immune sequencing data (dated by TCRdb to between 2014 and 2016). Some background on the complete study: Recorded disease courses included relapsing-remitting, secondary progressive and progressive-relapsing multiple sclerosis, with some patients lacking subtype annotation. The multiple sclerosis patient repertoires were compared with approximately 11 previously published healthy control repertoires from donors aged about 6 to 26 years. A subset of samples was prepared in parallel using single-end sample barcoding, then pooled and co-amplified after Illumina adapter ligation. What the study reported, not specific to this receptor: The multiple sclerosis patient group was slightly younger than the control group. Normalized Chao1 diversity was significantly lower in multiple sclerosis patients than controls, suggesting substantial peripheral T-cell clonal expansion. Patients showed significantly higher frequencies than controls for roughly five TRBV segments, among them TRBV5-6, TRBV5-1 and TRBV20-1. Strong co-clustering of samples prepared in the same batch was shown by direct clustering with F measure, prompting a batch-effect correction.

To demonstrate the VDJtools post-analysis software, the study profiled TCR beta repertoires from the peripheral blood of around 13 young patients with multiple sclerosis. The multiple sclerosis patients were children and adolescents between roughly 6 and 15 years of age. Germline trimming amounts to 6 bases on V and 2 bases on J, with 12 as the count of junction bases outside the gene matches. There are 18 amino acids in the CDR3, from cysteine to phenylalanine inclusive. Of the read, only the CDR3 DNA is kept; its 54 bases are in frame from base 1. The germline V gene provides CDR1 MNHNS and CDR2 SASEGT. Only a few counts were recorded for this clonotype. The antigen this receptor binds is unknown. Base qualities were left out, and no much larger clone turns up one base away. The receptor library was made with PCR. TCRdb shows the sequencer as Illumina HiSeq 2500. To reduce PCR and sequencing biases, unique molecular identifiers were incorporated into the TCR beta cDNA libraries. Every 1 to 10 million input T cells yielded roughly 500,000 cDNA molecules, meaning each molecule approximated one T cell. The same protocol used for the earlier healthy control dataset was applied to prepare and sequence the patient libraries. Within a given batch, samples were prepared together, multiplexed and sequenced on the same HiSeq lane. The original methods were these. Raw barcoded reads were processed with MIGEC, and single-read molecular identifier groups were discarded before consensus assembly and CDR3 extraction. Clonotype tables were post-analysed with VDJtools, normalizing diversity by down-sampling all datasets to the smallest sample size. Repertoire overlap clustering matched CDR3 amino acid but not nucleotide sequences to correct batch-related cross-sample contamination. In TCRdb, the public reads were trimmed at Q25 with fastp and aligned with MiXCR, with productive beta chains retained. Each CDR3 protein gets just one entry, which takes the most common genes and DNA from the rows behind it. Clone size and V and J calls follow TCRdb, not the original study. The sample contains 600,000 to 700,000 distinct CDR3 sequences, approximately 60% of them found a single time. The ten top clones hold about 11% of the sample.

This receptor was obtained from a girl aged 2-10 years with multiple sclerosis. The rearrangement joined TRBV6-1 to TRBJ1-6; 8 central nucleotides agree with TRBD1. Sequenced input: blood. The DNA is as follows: TGTGCCAGCAGAAAGCGTGACAGGGGATGGACCTATAATTCACCCCTCCACTTT. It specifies CASRKRDRGWTYNSPLHF.